This T cell receptor (beta chain) derives from a study of T cells after yellow fever vaccination. This clonotype showed up just once. TCRdb passed the 5' RACE reads through MiXCR, listing each CDR3 protein once. The sample holds 500,000 to 650,000 distinct CDR3 sequences, roughly 13% seen once. From germline, CDR1 is SGHTA and CDR2 FQGNSA. V was pared by 4 bases and J by 9 bases, with 13 bases between. CDR3 size: 13 residues. The V call is TRBV7-2, the J call TRBJ2-1, with a tentative D call TRBD1 (5 bases). The material sequenced was PBMCs, taken on the day of the yellow fever booster vaccination. The TCR comes from a man aged 25-45 years who received the YFV17D yellow fever vaccine. In DNA, the CDR3 is TGTGCCAGCAGCTCCCAGGGTGACGTTGAGCAGTTCTTC. It specifies CASSSQGDVEQFF. Based on the CDR3 plus reference TRBV7-2 and TRBJ2-1, the full variable domain is GAGVSQSPSNKVTEKGKDVELRCDPISGHTALYWYRQSLGQGLEFLIYFQGNSAPDKSGLPSDRFSAERTGGSVSTLTIQRTQQEDSAVYLCASSSQGDVEQFFGPGTRLTVL.